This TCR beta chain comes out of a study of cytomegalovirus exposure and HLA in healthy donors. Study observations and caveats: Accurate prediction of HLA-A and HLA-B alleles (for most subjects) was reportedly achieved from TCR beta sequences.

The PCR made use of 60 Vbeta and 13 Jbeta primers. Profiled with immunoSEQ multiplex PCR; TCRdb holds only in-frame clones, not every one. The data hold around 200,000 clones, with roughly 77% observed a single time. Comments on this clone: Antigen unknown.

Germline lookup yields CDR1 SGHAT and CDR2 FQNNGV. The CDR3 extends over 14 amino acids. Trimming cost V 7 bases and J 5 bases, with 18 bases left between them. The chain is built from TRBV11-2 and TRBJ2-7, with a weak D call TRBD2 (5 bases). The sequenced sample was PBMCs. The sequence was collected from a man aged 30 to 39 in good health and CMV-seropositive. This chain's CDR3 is CASTAGRDPNEQYF. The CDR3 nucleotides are TGTGCCAGCACCGCGGGCCGAGATCCGAACGAGCAGTACTTC.